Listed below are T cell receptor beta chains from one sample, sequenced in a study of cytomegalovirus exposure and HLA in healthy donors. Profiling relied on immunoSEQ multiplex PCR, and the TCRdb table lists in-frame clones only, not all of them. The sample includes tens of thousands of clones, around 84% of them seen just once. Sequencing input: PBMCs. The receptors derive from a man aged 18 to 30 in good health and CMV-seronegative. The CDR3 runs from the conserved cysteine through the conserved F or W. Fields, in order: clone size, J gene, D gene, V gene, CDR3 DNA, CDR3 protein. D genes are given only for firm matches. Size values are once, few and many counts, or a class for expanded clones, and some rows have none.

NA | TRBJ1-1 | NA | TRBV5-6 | TGTGCCAGCAGTATCGGGGATCCCACTGAAGCTTTCTTT | CASSIGDPTEAFF
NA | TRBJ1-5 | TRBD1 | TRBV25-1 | TGTGCCAGCAGGGGGACAGGGAGAAATCAGCCCCAGCATTTT | CASRGTGRNQPQHF
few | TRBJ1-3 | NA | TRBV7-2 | TGTGCCAGCAGGGCCCGGGAGGGGGGTGGAAACACCATATATTTT | CASRAREGGGNTIYF
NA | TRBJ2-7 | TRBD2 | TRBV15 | TGTGCCACCAGCAGTTCCGGGACTAGCTCGGACGAGCAGTACTTC | CATSSSGTSSDEQYF
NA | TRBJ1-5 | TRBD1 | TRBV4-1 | TGCGCCAGCAGCCCAGACAGGGTCAATCAGCCCCAGCATTTT | CASSPDRVNQPQHF
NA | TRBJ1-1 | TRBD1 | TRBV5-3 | TGTGCCAGAAGCTCTAGACCATGCAGGGGGACTGAAGCTTTCTTT | CARSSRPCRGTEAFF
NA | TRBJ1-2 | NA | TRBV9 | TGTGCCAGCGCAGGGGACGGCTACACCTTC | CASAGDGYTF
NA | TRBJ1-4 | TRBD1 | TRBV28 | TGTGCCAGCAGTCTTTTACAGGGGACCCTGTTTTTT | CASSLLQGTLFF
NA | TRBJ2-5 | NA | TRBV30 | TGTGCCTGGAGAGCCTTCGGGGGAGAGACCCAGTACTTC | CAWRAFGGETQYF
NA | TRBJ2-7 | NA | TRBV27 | TGTGCCAGCAGTTTATCGGGGGCGGGAGCCGGTTACGAGCAGTACTTC | CASSLSGAGAGYEQYF
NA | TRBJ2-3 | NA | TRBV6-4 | TGTGCCAGCAGTGAGAGGGCGGAGGATAGCACAGATACGCAGTATTTT | CASSERAEDSTDTQYF
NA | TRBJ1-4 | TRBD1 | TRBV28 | TGTGCCAGCAGATTGACAGGGGGGGATGAAAAACTGTTTTTT | CASRLTGGDEKLFF
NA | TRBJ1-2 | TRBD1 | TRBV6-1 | TGTGCCAGCAGTAGGACAGGGGGCAGGTATGGCTACACCTTC | CASSRTGGRYGYTF
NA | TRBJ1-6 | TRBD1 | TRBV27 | TGTGCCAGCAGTTTGGGGATACAGGGGAGAAATTCACCCCTCCACTTT | CASSLGIQGRNSPLHF
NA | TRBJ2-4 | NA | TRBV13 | TGTGCCACTGAACAGGGGGGGGGCTTCCGGACCAAAAACATTCAGTACTTC | CATEQGGGFRTKNIQYF
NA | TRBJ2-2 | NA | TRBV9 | TGTGCCAGCAGCGTAGTGACCCCGGGAGCCACGAACACCGGGGAGCTGTTTTTT | CASSVVTPGATNTGELFF
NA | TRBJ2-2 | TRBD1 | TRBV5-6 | TGTGCCAGCAGCTTGTCGCCCGGTGGGACAGGGGGCAACACCGGGGAGCTGTTTTTT | CASSLSPGGTGGNTGELFF
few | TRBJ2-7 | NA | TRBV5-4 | TGTGCCAGCAGCTTGGAGCCCACCTACTACGAGCAGTACTTC | CASSLEPTYYEQYF
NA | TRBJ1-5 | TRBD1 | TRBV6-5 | TGTGCCAGCAAAGGAGGGGGCGGTCAGCCCCAGCATTTT | CASKGGGGQPQHF
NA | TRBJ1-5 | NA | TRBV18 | TGTGCCAGCTCACCAAACAGACAGTTACCAAATCAGCCCCAGCATTTT | CASSPNRQLPNQPQHF
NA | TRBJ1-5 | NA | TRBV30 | TGTGCCTGGAGCCCTCCGACACGTCCAACTCAGCCCCAGCATTTT | CAWSPPTRPTQPQHF
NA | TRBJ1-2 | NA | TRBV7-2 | TGTGCCAGCAGCTCCTTAGCCCATAACTATGACGATGGCTACACCTTC | CASSSLAHNYDDGYTF
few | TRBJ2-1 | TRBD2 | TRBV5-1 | TGCGCCAGCAGCTTGGACGTAGCGGGAGTTACTGAGCAGTTCTTC | CASSLDVAGVTEQFF
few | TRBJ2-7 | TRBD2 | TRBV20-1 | TGCAGTGCCCTAAGGGAGGGCGAGCAGTACTTC | CSALREGEQYF
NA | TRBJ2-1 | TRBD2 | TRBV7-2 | TGTGCCACACACGGGGAAGCGGGAGACCACCCCAATGAGCAGTTCTTC | CATHGEAGDHPNEQFF
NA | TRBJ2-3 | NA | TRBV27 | TGTGCCAGCAGTTTTTATGGGAGCCCAGATACGCAGTATTTT | CASSFYGSPDTQYF
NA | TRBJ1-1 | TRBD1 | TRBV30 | TGTGCTTTCCGGGACAGCAGACTGGGAGCTTTCTTT | CAFRDSRLGAFF
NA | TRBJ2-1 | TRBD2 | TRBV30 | TGTGCCTGGAGTGCCCAAAGACTAGCGGTAAACAATGAGCAGTTCTTC | CAWSAQRLAVNNEQFF
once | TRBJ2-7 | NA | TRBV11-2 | TGTGCCAGCAGTCCGGAGACTGTCCCCCTTGATATTCGGTACTTC | CASSPETVPLDIRYF
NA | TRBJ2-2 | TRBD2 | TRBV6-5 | TGTGCCAGCAGTTTTCTAGCGGGTACCGGGGAGCTGTTTTTT | CASSFLAGTGELFF
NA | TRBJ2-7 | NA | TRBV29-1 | TGCAGCGTGGACCAAGGGGCGCCCCCCTACGAGCAGTACTTC | CSVDQGAPPYEQYF
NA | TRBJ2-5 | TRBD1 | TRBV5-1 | TGCGCCAGCAGCTCACAGGGGGCGGAAGAGACCCAGTACTTC | CASSSQGAEETQYF
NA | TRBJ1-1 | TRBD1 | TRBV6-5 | TGTGCCAGCAGTTACTATGGGACAGTTGAAGCTTTCTTT | CASSYYGTVEAFF
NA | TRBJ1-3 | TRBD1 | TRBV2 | TGTGCCAGCAGAGAAACAGGGGGCGCGGGAAACACCATATATTTT | CASRETGGAGNTIYF
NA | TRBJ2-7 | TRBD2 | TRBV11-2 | TGTGCCAGCAGCTTGGGCGGGGGTAGGGCCTACGAGCAGTACTTC | CASSLGGGRAYEQYF
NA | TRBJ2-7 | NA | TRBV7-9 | TGTGCCAGCAGCTTAGGGCCAGGGTCCCCCTACGAGCAGTACTTC | CASSLGPGSPYEQYF
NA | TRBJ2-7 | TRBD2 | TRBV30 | TGTGCCGGCGCGGGGGGCTCCTACGAGCAGTACTTC | CAGAGGSYEQYF
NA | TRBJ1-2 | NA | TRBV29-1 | TGCAGCGTAGATATGACCGGGTTGGCGGGCTACACCTTC | CSVDMTGLAGYTF
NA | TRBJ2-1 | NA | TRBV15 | TGTGCCACCAGCAGAGATCTCAGGGGTGAGCAGTTCTTC | CATSRDLRGEQFF
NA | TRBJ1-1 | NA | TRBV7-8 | TGTGCCAGCAGCTTAGCGTGGGCATTAAACACTGAAGCTTTCTTT | CASSLAWALNTEAFF
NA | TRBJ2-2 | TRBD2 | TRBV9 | TGTGCCAGCAGCCCCCTAGCGGGAGCCGGGGAGCTGTTTTTT | CASSPLAGAGELFF
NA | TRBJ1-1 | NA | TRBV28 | TGTGCCAGCGGCCTTCGGGGGTTAGCTGAAGCTTTCTTT | CASGLRGLAEAFF
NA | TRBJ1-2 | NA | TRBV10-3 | TGTGCCATCAGTGAGAGGGGCAGGGCGGATGGCTACACCTTC | CAISERGRADGYTF
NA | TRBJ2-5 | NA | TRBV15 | TGTGCCACCAGCAGAGATAAAAACCAAGAGACCCAGTACTTC | CATSRDKNQETQYF
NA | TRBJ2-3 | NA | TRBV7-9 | TGTGCCAGCAGCCCCGCCGAGGGCACAGATACGCAGTATTTT | CASSPAEGTDTQYF
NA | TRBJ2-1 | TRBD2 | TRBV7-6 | TGTGCCAGCAGCCGGACTAGCGGGCTTTACAATGAGCAGTTCTTC | CASSRTSGLYNEQFF
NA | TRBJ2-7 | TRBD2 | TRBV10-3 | TGTGCCATCTCCGCCGGGACTAGCGGGAGAGGGTCCTACGAGCAGTACTTC | CAISAGTSGRGSYEQYF
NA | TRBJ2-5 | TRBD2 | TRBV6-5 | TGTGCCAGCAGTTACGGGACTAGACTTCGGGAGACCCAGTACTTC | CASSYGTRLRETQYF
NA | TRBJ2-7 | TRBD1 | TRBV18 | TGTGCCAGCTCACCACCGTGGGACAGCTACGAGCAGTACTTC | CASSPPWDSYEQYF
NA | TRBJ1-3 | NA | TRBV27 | TGTGCCAGCAGTTACAGGGCTGGAAACACCATATATTTT | CASSYRAGNTIYF
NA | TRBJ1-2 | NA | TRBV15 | TGTGCCACCAGCACAGTTAACTATGGCTACACCTTC | CATSTVNYGYTF
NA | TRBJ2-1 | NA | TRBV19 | TGTGCCAGTAGTATAGGACTTGGAGGGAGGGGGTCCTACAATGAGCAGTTCTTC | CASSIGLGGRGSYNEQFF
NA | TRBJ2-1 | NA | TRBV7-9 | TGTGCCAGCAGCACCGGGACACGCAGAGGATTCGGAGAGCAGTTCTTC | CASSTGTRRGFGEQFF
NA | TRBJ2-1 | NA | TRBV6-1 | TGTGCCAGCAGTGAACTAGCGCGGGATGAGCAGTTCTTC | CASSELARDEQFF